The rows below give T cell receptor beta chains drawn from one sample of a study of blood T cell repertoires in COVID-19. This table comes from immunoSEQ multiplex PCR, and its TCRdb copy is limited to in-frame clones, with some not included. Altogether about 230,000 clones are present, 80% to 90% being singletons, with the ten largest covering approximately 5.3%. Material: peripheral blood. These receptors were taken from a man older than 75 with acute or convalescent COVID-19. CDR3s include the opening cysteine and the closing phenylalanine or tryptophan. The order of the fields is J gene, CDR3 length, clone size, D gene, V gene, CDR3 DNA, CDR3 protein. The D gene is left open where the match is weak. Rows may omit the clone size; those that give it use once, few, many or a size class.

>TRBJ1-1|12|-|-|TRBV29-1
TGCGTTGCCAACACGGGGGGCACTGAAGCTTTCTTT
CVANTGGTEAFF
>TRBJ2-2|14|-|TRBD1|TRBV5-1
TGCGCCAGCAACCCGGGACAGAGCACCGGGGAGCTGTTTTTT
CASNPGQSTGELFF
>TRBJ2-1|13|-|-|TRBV5-1
TGCGCCAGCAGCTTGGCCGTGCGGGATGAGCAGTTCTTC
CASSLAVRDEQFF
>TRBJ2-5|14|once|-|TRBV20-1
TGCAGTGCTAGTCTCGGGGGTACGGCAGAGACCCAGTACTTC
CSASLGGTAETQYF
>TRBJ2-7|15|-|TRBD2|TRBV19
TGTGCCAGTAGTGTGGGGACTAGCGGAATTTACGAGCAGTACTTC
CASSVGTSGIYEQYF
>TRBJ1-1|14|-|-|TRBV19
TGTGCCAGTAGGGGGGCGGCAATGAACACTGAAGCTTTCTTT
CASRGAAMNTEAFF
>TRBJ1-6|15|once|-|TRBV5-1
TGCGCCAGCAGCTGGGGGACAACAGATAATTCACCCCTCCACTTT
CASSWGTTDNSPLHF
>TRBJ2-1|14|once|-|TRBV9
TGTGCCAGCAGCGTAGTCCCGGGAGTTAATGAGCAGTTCTTC
CASSVVPGVNEQFF
>TRBJ2-3|17|-|TRBD2|TRBV7-2
TGTGCCAGCAGCTTAGGGCTTCTAGCGGGGGTCACAGATACGCAGTATTTT
CASSLGLLAGVTDTQYF
>TRBJ2-7|15|once|TRBD2|TRBV28
TGTGCCAGCAGCCCGAGACTAGCGGTTATCTACGAGCAGTACTTC
CASSPRLAVIYEQYF
>TRBJ2-3|18|-|TRBD2|TRBV5-1
TGCGCCAGCAGTCAAGGGACTAGCGGAATTTCTAGCACAGATACGCAGTATTTT
CASSQGTSGISSTDTQYF
>TRBJ1-1|14|-|-|TRBV7-2
TGTGCCAGCAGCTTAGCGCAGTCGGGGACTGAAGCTTTCTTT
CASSLAQSGTEAFF
>TRBJ2-7|15|-|TRBD2|TRBV2
TGTGCCAGCAGCAGAGGGACTAGCGGGGGCTACGAGCAGTACTTC
CASSRGTSGGYEQYF
>TRBJ2-5|14|-|-|TRBV28
TGTGCCAGCAGCGGGAGTTCGGGGCAAGAGACCCAGTACTTC
CASSGSSGQETQYF
>TRBJ1-2|13|-|TRBD1|TRBV12-3/TRBV12-4
TGTGCCAGCAGTTCTACGACAGGGAGAGGCTACACCTTC
CASSSTTGRGYTF
>TRBJ2-5|14|once|TRBD2|TRBV13
TGTGCCAGCAGCTTCCGGGACGGCGCGGGGGCCCAGTACTTC
CASSFRDGAGAQYF
>TRBJ2-7|14|-|-|TRBV30
TGTGCCTGGAACCCGGACAGCGGCATCTACGAGCAGTACTTC
CAWNPDSGIYEQYF
>TRBJ2-2|18|-|TRBD2|TRBV2
TGTGCCAGCAGTATTACTAGCGGGAGGCATGCGAACACCGGGGAGCTGTTTTTT
CASSITSGRHANTGELFF
>TRBJ1-3|15|-|-|TRBV18
TGTGCCAGCTCACAATCCGGGATTTCAGTAAACACCATATATTTT
CASSQSGISVNTIYF
>TRBJ2-5|12|-|TRBD1|TRBV19
TGTGCCAGTAGCGGACAGGGGGGGACCCAGTACTTC
CASSGQGGTQYF
>TRBJ2-7|14|-|TRBD2|TRBV28
TGTGCCAGCAGTCCTAGCGGGGGTTCGTACGAGCAGTACTTC
CASSPSGGSYEQYF
>TRBJ2-1|15|-|TRBD1|TRBV6-5
TGTGCCAGCAGGGATGGACAGGTCTCGTACAATGAGCAGTTCTTC
CASRDGQVSYNEQFF
>TRBJ2-5|14|-|-|TRBV7-9
TGTGCCAGCAAGGAATCAACAGTCCAAGAGACCCAGTACTTC
CASKESTVQETQYF
>TRBJ1-4|15|-|-|TRBV5-1
TGCGCCAGCAGCTTGGGCGTGGGAGCTAATGAAAAACTGTTTTTT
CASSLGVGANEKLFF
>TRBJ2-7|14|-|-|TRBV7-2
TGTGCCAGCAGCTTAACGGGGACATCCTACGAGCAGTACTTC
CASSLTGTSYEQYF
>TRBJ2-3|16|-|-|TRBV5-1
TGCGCCAGCAGCTTGGGGGCTGGCCCTAGCACAGATACGCAGTATTTT
CASSLGAGPSTDTQYF
>TRBJ1-1|12|-|-|TRBV5-1
TGCGCCAGCAGCCAGGAGAACACTGAAGCTTTCTTT
CASSQENTEAFF
>TRBJ2-2|15|once|TRBD1|TRBV3-1/TRBV3-2
TGTGCCAGCACGCTGGGGACAGGCCTTACCGGGGAGCTGTTTTTT
CASTLGTGLTGELFF